The 13 T cell receptor beta chains reported below all come from one sample, sequenced in a study of blood T cell repertoires in COVID-19. Profiled with immunoSEQ multiplex PCR; TCRdb holds only in-frame clones, not every one. The sample lists approximately 320,000 clones; 65% to 90% were seen once. The sequenced material came from peripheral blood. Every receptor here comes from a human donor in a cohort sampled during active COVID-19.

V usage is TRBV4-1 and J usage is TRBJ1-4; TRBD1 matches at 8 bases. V was pared by 4 bases and J by 10 bases, with 14 bases of the junction left unmatched. Looked up from germline, CDR1 is MGHRA and CDR2 is YSYEKL. The CDR3 is 16 amino acids. This chain's CDR3 is CASSLITSGGIGKLFF. Written as DNA, the CDR3 is TGCGCCAGCAGCCTGATCACCTCAGGGGGCATCGGAAAACTGTTTTTT.

The rearrangement joins TRBV29-1 to TRBJ1-2; no clear D. V gave up 6 bases and J gave up 10 bases, with 18 bases separating them. There are 12 residues in the CDR3. Germline V lookup: CDR1 SQVTM, CDR2 ANQGSEA. CDR3 loop: CSVAANHEDYTF. CDR3 DNA sequence: TGCAGCGTCGCCGCCAACCATGAGGACTACACCTTC.

The J gene is TRBJ1-2, the V gene TRBV14; tentative D call: TRBD1 (5 bases). The CDR3 extends over 15 amino acids. V lost 3 bases to trimming and J lost 7 bases, with 18 bases between them. Germline assignment: CDR1 SGHDN and CDR2 FVKESK. CDR3 protein: CASSHPKGLSTGYTF. The CDR3 DNA reads as TGTGCCAGCAGCCATCCTAAGGGGTTATCGACTGGCTACACCTTC.

This sequence joins TRBV6-5 and TRBJ2-2, with 10 bases lining up with TRBD2. CDR1 is MNHEY and CDR2 is SVGAGI in the germline V gene. There are 15 residues in the CDR3. V was pared by 10 bases and J by 4 bases, with 9 bases of the junction left unmatched. CDR3 bases: TGTGCCACCGAGAGCGGGGGGGCTGGCACCGGGGAGCTGTTTTTT. It is translated as CATESGGAGTGELFF.

The V call is TRBV6-5, the J call TRBJ2-1, with D possibly being TRBD1 (6 bases). This CDR3 is 14 amino acids long. The V end lost 11 bases, the J end lost 3 bases, and 17 bases lay between the germline ends. CDR1 MNHEY and CDR2 SVGAGI come from the germline V gene. This CDR3 is CAGSGVRDYNEQFF. The DNA for the CDR3 is TGTGCCGGATCAGGGGTCCGCGACTACAATGAGCAGTTCTTC.

The rearrangement joins TRBV6-5 to TRBJ2-1; the D gene is possibly TRBD1 (6 bases). The CDR3 consists of 13 residues. The germline CDR1 and CDR2 sequences are MNHEY and SVGAGI. V was clipped by 7 bases and J by 4 bases, with 11 bases between them. The DNA of the CDR3 is TGTGCCAGCAACGGACAGACTTACAATGAGCAGTTCTTC. Encoded protein: CASNGQTYNEQFF.

This clone was seen just once. The V call is TRBV6-5, the J call TRBJ1-2; TRBD1 aligns across 10 bases. Germline trimming cut 4 bases from V and 5 bases from J; bases unmatched to any gene: 7. The germline CDR1 and CDR2 sequences are MNHEY and SVGAGI. CDR3 length equals 15 residues. CDR3 bases: TGTGCCAGCAGTTCCCCGGGACAGGGGAGGTATGGCTACACCTTC. It specifies CASSSPGQGRYGYTF.

Comment on this clone: Other nucleotide sequences from this sample produce the same CDR3. This chain uses TRBV20-1 with TRBJ2-7; 7 bases agree with TRBD2. The germline V gene encodes CDR1 DFQATT and CDR2 SNEGSKA (reference sequence). The CDR3 length is 11 residues. V shed 5 bases, J shed 2 bases, and the junction held 0 bases outside the gene matches. CDR3 in DNA: TGCAGTGCTGGGACTACCTACGAGCAGTACTTC. It codes for CSAGTTYEQYF.

This clone was observed once. V gene TRBV7-8 combines with J gene TRBJ1-1, with D perhaps matching TRBD1 (6 bases). CDR1 and CDR2 (germline): SGHVS, FQNEAQ. The CDR3 extends over 16 amino acids. V was clipped by 2 bases and J by 1 base, with 14 bases between them. CDR3 region: CASSLRPRGTNTEAFF. In DNA form, the CDR3 reads TGTGCCAGCAGCTTACGGCCCAGGGGTACGAACACTGAAGCTTTCTTT. Full variable domain (remainder filled in from reference TRBV7-8 and TRBJ1-1): GAGVSQSPRYKVAKRGQDVALRCDPISGHVSLFWYQQALGQGPEFLTYFQNEAQLDKSGLPSDRFFAERPEGSVSTLKIQRTQQEDSAVYLCASSLRPRGTNTEAFFGQGTRLTVV.

The chain is built from TRBV7-9 and TRBJ1-2; 8 bases fit TRBD1. The CDR3 contains 14 residues. V shed 5 bases and J 8 bases; nucleotides not matched to a gene: 10. The germline gives CDR1 SEHNR, CDR2 FQNEAQ (reference sequence). This chain's CDR3 is CASSQGQGLRGYTF. DNA for the CDR3: TGTGCCAGCAGCCAAGGACAGGGATTGAGAGGCTACACCTTC.

The chain recombines TRBV18 with TRBJ1-1; 10 bases match TRBD1. The germline V gene encodes CDR1 KGHSH and CDR2 LQKENI. The CDR3 extends over 15 amino acids. The V and J ends lost 4 bases and 1 base, in that order; junction bases with no gene match: 3. CDR3 sequence: CASSQTGGENTEAFF. The CDR3 nucleotides read TGTGCCAGCTCACAGACAGGGGGCGAGAACACTGAAGCTTTCTTT.

V usage is TRBV25-1 and J usage is TRBJ2-2; 7 nucleotides agree with TRBD2. Per germline, CDR1 MGHDK and CDR2 SYGVNS. V gave up 5 bases and J gave up 4 bases; unmatched junction bases: 7. The CDR3 runs to 15 residues. The CDR3 region is CASSLGLGGTGELFF. The CDR3, as DNA: TGTGCCAGCAGTCTAGGACTAGGTGGCACCGGGGAGCTGTTTTTT.

J is TRBJ1-1 and V is TRBV6-4; D ambiguous. CDR3 length: 13 residues. The V end lost 2 bases, the J end lost 3 bases, and 7 bases lay between the germline ends. Per germline, CDR1 MRHNA and CDR2 SNTAGT. The CDR3 protein is CASSDERDTEAFF. The CDR3 DNA reads TGTGCCAGCAGTGACGAGAGGGACACTGAAGCTTTCTTT.